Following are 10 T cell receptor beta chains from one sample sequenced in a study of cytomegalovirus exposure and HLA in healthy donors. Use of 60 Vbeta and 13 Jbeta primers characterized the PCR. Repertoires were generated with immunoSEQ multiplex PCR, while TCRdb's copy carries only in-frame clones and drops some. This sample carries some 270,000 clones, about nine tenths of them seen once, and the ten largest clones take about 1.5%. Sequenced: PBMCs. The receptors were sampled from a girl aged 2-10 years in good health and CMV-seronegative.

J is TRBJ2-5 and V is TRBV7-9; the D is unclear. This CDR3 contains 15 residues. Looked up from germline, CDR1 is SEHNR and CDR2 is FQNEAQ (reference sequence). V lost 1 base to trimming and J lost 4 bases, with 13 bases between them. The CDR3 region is CASSLDGVVGETQYF. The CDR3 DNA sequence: TGTGCCAGCAGCTTAGACGGAGTAGTCGGAGAGACCCAGTACTTC.

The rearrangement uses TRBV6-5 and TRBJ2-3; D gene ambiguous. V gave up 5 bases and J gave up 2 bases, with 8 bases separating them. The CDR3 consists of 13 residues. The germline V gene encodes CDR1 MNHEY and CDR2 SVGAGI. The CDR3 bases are TGTGCCAGCAGTATCTATTTCACAGATACGCAGTATTTT. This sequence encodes CASSIYFTDTQYF.

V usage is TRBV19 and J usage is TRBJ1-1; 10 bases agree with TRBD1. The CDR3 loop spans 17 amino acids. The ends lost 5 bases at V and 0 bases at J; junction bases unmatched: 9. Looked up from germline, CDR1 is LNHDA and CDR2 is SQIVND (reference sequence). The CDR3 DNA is TGTGCCAGTAGTCCCGGACAGGGGGGGGGCATGAACACTGAAGCTTTCTTT. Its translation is CASSPGQGGGMNTEAFF.

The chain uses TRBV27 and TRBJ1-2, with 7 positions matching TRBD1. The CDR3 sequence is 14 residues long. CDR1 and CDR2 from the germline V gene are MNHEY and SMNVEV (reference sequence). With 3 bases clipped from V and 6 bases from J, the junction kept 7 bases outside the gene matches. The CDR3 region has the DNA TGTGCCAGCAGTTTGAGGGGGCGCGGTGATGGCTACACCTTC. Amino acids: CASSLRGRGDGYTF.

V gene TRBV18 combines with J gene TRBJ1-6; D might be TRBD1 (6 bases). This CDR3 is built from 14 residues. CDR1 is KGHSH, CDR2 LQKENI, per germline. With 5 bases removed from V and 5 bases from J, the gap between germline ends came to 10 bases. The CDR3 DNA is TGTGCCAGCTCAGGGGGGGCAGATAATTCACCCCTCCACTTT. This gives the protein CASSGGADNSPLHF.

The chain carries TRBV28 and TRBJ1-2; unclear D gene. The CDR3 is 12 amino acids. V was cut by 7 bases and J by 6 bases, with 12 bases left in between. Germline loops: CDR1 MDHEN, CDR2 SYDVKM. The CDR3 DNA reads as TGTGCCAGCACCCTAGGTCTTAATGGCTACACCTTC. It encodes CASTLGLNGYTF.

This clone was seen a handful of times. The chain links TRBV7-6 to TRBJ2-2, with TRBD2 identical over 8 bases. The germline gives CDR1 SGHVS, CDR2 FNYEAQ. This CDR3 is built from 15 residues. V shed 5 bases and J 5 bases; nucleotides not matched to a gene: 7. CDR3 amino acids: CASSPRTSRTGELFF. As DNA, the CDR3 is TGTGCCAGCAGCCCTCGGACTAGCCGAACCGGGGAGCTGTTTTTT. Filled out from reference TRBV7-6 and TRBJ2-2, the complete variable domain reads GAGVSQSPRYKVTKRGQDVALRCDPISGHVSLYWYRQALGQGPEFLTYFNYEAQQDKSGLPNDRFSAERPEGSISTLTIQRTEQRDSAMYRCASSPRTSRTGELFFGEGSRLTVL.

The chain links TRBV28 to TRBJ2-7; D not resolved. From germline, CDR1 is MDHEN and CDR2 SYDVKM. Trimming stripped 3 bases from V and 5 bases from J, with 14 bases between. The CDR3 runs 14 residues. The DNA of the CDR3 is TGTGCCAGCAGTTTCGATCGGGTACGGAACGAGCAGTACTTC. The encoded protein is CASSFDRVRNEQYF.

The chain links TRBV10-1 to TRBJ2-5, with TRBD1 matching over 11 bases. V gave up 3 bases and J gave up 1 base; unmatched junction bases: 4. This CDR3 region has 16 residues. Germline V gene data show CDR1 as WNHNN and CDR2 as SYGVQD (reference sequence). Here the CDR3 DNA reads TGCGCCAGCAGTGAAGGGACAGGGGGTTTCCAAGAGACCCAGTACTTC. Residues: CASSEGTGGFQETQYF.

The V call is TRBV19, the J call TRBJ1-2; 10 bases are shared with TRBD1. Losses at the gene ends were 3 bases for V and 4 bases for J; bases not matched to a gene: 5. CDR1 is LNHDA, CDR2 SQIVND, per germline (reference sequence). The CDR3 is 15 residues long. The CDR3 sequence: CASSIWTGGGYGYTF. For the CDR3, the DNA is TGTGCCAGTAGTATCTGGACAGGGGGAGGCTATGGCTACACCTTC.